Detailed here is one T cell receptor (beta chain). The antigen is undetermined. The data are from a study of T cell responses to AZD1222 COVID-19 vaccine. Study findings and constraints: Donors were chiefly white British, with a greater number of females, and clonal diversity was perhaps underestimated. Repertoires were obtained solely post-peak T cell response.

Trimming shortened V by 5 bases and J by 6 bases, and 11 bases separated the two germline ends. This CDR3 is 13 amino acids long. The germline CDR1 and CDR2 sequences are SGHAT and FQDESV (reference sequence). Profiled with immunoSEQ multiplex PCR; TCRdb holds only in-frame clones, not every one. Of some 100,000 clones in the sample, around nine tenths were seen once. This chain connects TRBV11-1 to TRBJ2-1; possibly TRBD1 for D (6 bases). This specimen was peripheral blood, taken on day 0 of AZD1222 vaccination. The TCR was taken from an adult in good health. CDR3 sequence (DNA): TGTGCCAGCAGCCCTCGGGACACCAATGAGCAGTTCTTC. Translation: CASSPRDTNEQFF.